Following are 24 T cell receptor beta chains from one sample sequenced in a study of CD8 T cells in ankylosing spondylitis. MiXCR was run by TCRdb on the 5' RACE reads, yielding one entry per CDR3 protein. The sample holds approximately 350,000 distinct CDR3 sequences, more than 20% seen once. What was sequenced was blood, either unsorted or a sorted T cell fraction (not recorded which). The receptors were gathered from a male donor with ankylosing spondylitis or in good health (not recorded which).

The chain employs TRBV20-1 and TRBJ2-3; no definite D call. The CDR3 is 15 residues long. Trimming cost V 6 bases and J 2 bases, with 18 bases left between them. Per the germline V gene, CDR1 is DFQATT and CDR2 is SNEGSKA (reference sequence). The CDR3 protein is CSAIEVRWDTDTQYF. In DNA, the CDR3 is TGCAGTGCCATCGAGGTCAGGTGGGACACAGATACGCAGTATTTT.

The J gene is TRBJ2-1, the V gene TRBV7-9, with 9 bases that match TRBD1. Looked up from germline, CDR1 is SEHNR and CDR2 is FQNEAQ (reference sequence). There are 14 residues in the CDR3. With 5 bases clipped from V and 9 bases from J, the junction kept 8 bases outside the gene matches. CDR3 in amino acids: CASSQRDRVTEQFF. DNA of the CDR3: TGTGCCAGCAGCCAGAGGGACAGGGTCACTGAGCAGTTCTTC.

In this sample, this clonotype turned up a few times. V gene TRBV27 combines with J gene TRBJ2-7; D possibly uses TRBD1 or TRBD2 (5 bases each). Trimming shortened V by 4 bases and J by 2 bases, and 12 bases separated the two germline ends. The V gene's germline CDR1 is MNHEY and CDR2 SMNVEV (reference sequence). This CDR3 comprises 14 residues. CDR3 coding DNA: TGTGCCAGCAGTTGGTCCGGGGCCACCTACGAGCAGTACTTC. This gives the protein CASSWSGATYEQYF.

The chain uses TRBV6-4 and TRBJ1-4; D is possibly TRBD1 (5 bases). Germline V gene sequence: CDR1 MRHNA, CDR2 SNTAGT. The CDR3 runs to 16 residues. Trimming cost V 2 bases and J 11 bases, with 21 bases left between them. CDR3 sequence (DNA): TGTGCCAGCAGTGACCCCCCCGGGACCGATCGATGGAAACTGTTTTTT. It specifies CASSDPPGTDRWKLFF.

The chain has TRBV29-1 and TRBJ2-2; D is unclear. Per germline, CDR1 SQVTM and CDR2 ANQGSEA. V lost 6 bases, J lost 1 base, and 9 bases lay in between. The CDR3 is 13 amino acids. The CDR3 region is CSVLTENTGELFF. The CDR3 bases are TGCAGCGTCTTAACAGAGAACACCGGGGAGCTGTTTTTT.

This chain uses TRBV6-1 with TRBJ1-5; D is ambiguous. The CDR3 has 14 amino acids. Between the trimmed V and J ends, which lost 1 base and 6 bases, there was a span of 10 bases. Germline CDR1 is MNHNS and CDR2 is SASEGT. The DNA of the CDR3 is TGTGCCAGCAGTGAAGTGGGCTCCGGTCAGCCCCAGCATTTT. Encoded protein: CASSEVGSGQPQHF.

The CDR3 sequence is CATSEPPGLAGETQYF. DNA of the CDR3: TGTGCCACCAGCGAACCACCGGGACTAGCCGGGGAGACCCAGTACTTC. The chain uses TRBV15 and TRBJ2-5; the match to TRBD2 covers 9 bases. The CDR3 sequence is 16 residues long. The germline V gene has CDR1 LNHNV and CDR2 YYDKDF (reference sequence). The ends lost 5 bases at V and 5 bases at J; junction bases unmatched: 12.

The chain is built from TRBV12-3 or TRBV12-4 and TRBJ2-2; TRBD2 matches at 11 bases. The CDR3 extends over 15 amino acids. Germline trimming cut 5 bases from V and 4 bases from J; bases unmatched to any gene: 3. The DNA of the CDR3 is TGTGCCAGCAGTAATAGCGGGGGGGCCACCGGGGAGCTGTTTTTT. Translating gives CASSNSGGATGELFF.

This rearrangement joins TRBV6-5 to TRBJ2-3; tentative D call: TRBD1 (6 bases). Trimming left V 4 bases short and J 5 bases short, with 16 bases between. Germline CDR1 is MNHEY and CDR2 is SVGAGI. The CDR3 is 15 amino acids. CDR3 sequence (DNA): TGTGCCAGCAGTTTGGGAACAGGGTATCTAGATACGCAGTATTTT. The encoded protein is CASSLGTGYLDTQYF.

This clonotype was counted a few times. The V call is TRBV12-3 or TRBV12-4, the J call TRBJ2-5; D is undetermined. This CDR3 is 13 amino acids long. V was clipped by 4 bases and J by 5 bases, with 11 bases between them. The CDR3 region has the DNA TGTGCCAGCAGTTCTGACACCGGCGAGACCCAGTACTTC. This translates into CASSSDTGETQYF.

This clonotype was picked up a small number of times. The V and J genes are TRBV7-9 and TRBJ2-1; TRBD2 agrees at 9 bases. Germline V gives CDR1 SEHNR, CDR2 FQNEAQ (reference sequence). The CDR3 has 15 residues. J lost 15 bases, V lost 5 bases, and 17 bases had no gene match. The CDR3 spells CASSLPDVAGGRLFF. The CDR3 coding sequence is TGTGCCAGCAGCCTCCCGGACGTGGCGGGGGGGCGTCTGTTCTTC.

This chain links TRBV12-3 or TRBV12-4 with TRBJ2-2, with 9 positions matching TRBD1. Trimming took 1 base from V and 2 from J; bases not matched to a gene: 5. The CDR3 loop spans 17 amino acids. The CDR3 DNA follows: TGTGCCAGCAGTTTAGGCCCGGACAGGGGTAACACCGGGGAGCTGTTTTTT. Its translation is CASSLGPDRGNTGELFF.

The V gene is TRBV4-1, the J gene TRBJ2-7; 7 bases agree with TRBD2. The CDR3 contains 16 residues. Germline CDR1 and CDR2: MGHRA and YSYEKL. V lost 0 bases and J lost 3; bases outside the gene matches: 8. The CDR3 reads CASSQEGGRDYYEQYF. The CDR3 DNA is TGCGCCAGCAGCCAAGAGGGAGGTAGGGACTACTACGAGCAGTACTTC.

This clonotype was detected only a few times. V and J are TRBV20-1 and TRBJ1-1; D is ambiguous. The CDR3 is made up of 15 amino acids. V was pared by 1 base and J by 3 bases, with 15 bases between. Germline CDR1 DFQATT, CDR2 SNEGSKA (reference sequence). This CDR3 is CSARGEGRLHTEAFF. CDR3 sequence (DNA): TGCAGTGCTAGAGGGGAGGGCAGACTTCACACTGAAGCTTTCTTT.

This clonotype was seen only a few times. A read error may produce the germline difference seen at one junction end. The chain joins TRBV7-7 to TRBJ2-5, with 8 positions matching TRBD1. CDR3 length equals 16 residues. Germline V gene sequence: CDR1 SSHAT, CDR2 FNYEAQ (reference sequence). The CDR3 reads CASSLAFRQGQETQYF. The CDR3 DNA reads TGTGCTAGCAGCTTAGCGTTTCGACAGGGGCAAGAGACCCAGTACTTC.

This clonotype was recorded only once. The chain joins TRBV30 to TRBJ1-1; weak D call: TRBD1 (5 bases). V shed 5 bases and J shed 0 bases, with 10 bases lying between them. Germline V lookup: CDR1 GTSNPN, CDR2 SVGIG (reference sequence). The CDR3 length is 13 residues. The CDR3 reads CAWSGSVNTEAFF. The DNA for the CDR3 is TGTGCCTGGTCAGGGTCGGTGAACACTGAAGCTTTCTTT.

V gene TRBV7-9 combines with J gene TRBJ2-1; D gene ambiguous. This CDR3 is 12 amino acids long. Germline CDR1 reads SEHNR; CDR2 reads FQNEAQ (reference sequence). V dropped 4 bases and J dropped 9 bases, with 10 bases sitting between them. CDR3 in amino acids: CASSSRWAEQFF. In DNA, the CDR3 is TGTGCCAGCAGCTCGAGATGGGCTGAGCAGTTCTTC.

This clonotype was counted only a few times. In DNA form, the CDR3 reads TGTGCCAGCAGTGCTCCGGGACAGGGCTTTGACGAGCAGTACTTC. It specifies CASSAPGQGFDEQYF. The V call is TRBV12-3 or TRBV12-4, the J call TRBJ2-7, with 9 bases fitting TRBD1. Trimming removed 5 bases from V and 5 bases from J; junction bases left unmatched: 10. This CDR3 region has 15 residues.

The table lists this clonotype with a few counts. The chain recombines TRBV7-9 with TRBJ2-2, with D perhaps being TRBD1 or TRBD2 (5 bases each). CDR1 and CDR2 from the germline V gene are SEHNR and FQNEAQ (reference sequence). The CDR3 has 15 amino acids. Trimming removed 11 bases from V and 0 bases from J, with 16 bases in between. The CDR3 loop is CAEGVPGSNTGELFF. The CDR3 region has the DNA TGTGCCGAAGGGGTCCCGGGGTCGAACACCGGGGAGCTGTTTTTT.

This chain connects TRBV5-1 to TRBJ2-7; a weak D match, TRBD2 (7 bases). The CDR3 runs 16 residues. V dropped 0 bases and J dropped 5 bases, with 18 bases sitting between them. Germline V gene data show CDR1 as SGHRS and CDR2 as YFSETQ. CDR3 DNA sequence: TGCGCCAGCAGCTTGGAGGGGGGGGTCCCTACCCACGAGCAGTACTTC. This sequence encodes CASSLEGGVPTHEQYF.

There are a few counts of this clonotype. The rearrangement uses TRBV20-1 and TRBJ2-1; 8 bases agree with TRBD2. J was trimmed by 8 bases and V by 3 bases; bases with no gene match: 12. CDR1 is DFQATT, CDR2 SNEGSKA, per germline (reference sequence). CDR3 length: 15 amino acids. Written as DNA, the CDR3 is TGCAGTGCTAGCAGGATCGGGGGGGATGTCGATGAGCAGTTCTTC. Translated, it gives CSASRIGGDVDEQFF.

This clonotype was detected only a few times. The chain combines TRBV4-1 with TRBJ2-6; 11 bases map to TRBD1. Per germline, CDR1 MGHRA and CDR2 YSYEKL. The CDR3 length is 16 residues. The J segment lost 0 bases and the V segment lost 8 bases, leaving 3 bases of the junction unmatched. CDR3 protein: CASLGTGGSGANVLTF. As DNA, the CDR3 is TGCGCCAGCCTAGGGACAGGGGGCTCTGGGGCCAACGTCCTGACTTTC.

Concerning this clonotype: This is likely a read error, given that the CDR3 carries no conserved phenylalanine or tryptophan at its end. The chain uses TRBV7-9 and TRBJ1-2; D remains ambiguous. V was cut by 3 bases and J by 2 bases, with 13 bases left in between. In germline, CDR1 is SEHNR, CDR2 FQNEAQ (reference sequence). The CDR3 length is 15 residues. CDR3 sequence (DNA): TGTGCCAGCAGCTTTTGGACGGATCCAAACTATGGCTACACCATC. This gives the protein CASSFWTDPNYGYTI.

This clonotype has only a few counts. The chain combines TRBV5-1 with TRBJ2-7, with a weak D call TRBD2 (5 bases). Germline CDR1 reads SGHRS; CDR2 reads YFSETQ. The CDR3 totals 21 residues. Trimming took off 0 bases at V and 4 bases at J, with 32 bases between the two ends. The CDR3 nucleotides read TGCGCCAGCAGCTTGGAAGGAGTGGGGAGAGGTGGAGCCTTCTTCCGTTACGAGCAGTACTTC. Translated, it gives CASSLEGVGRGGAFFRYEQYF.